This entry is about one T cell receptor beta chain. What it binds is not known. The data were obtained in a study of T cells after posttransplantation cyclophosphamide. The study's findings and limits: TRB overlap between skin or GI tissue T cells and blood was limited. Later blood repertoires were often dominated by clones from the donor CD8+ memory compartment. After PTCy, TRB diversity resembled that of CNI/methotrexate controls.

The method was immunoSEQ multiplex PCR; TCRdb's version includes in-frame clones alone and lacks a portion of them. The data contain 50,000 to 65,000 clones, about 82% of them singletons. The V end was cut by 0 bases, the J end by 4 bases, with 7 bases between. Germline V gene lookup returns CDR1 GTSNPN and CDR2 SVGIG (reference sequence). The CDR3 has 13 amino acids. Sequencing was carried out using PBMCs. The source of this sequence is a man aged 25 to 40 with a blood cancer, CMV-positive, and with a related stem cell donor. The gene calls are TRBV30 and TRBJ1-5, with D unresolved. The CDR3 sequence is CAWSVQPNQPQHF. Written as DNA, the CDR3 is TGTGCCTGGAGTGTACAGCCAAATCAGCCCCAGCATTTT.